This T cell receptor (beta chain) is from a study of post-analysis software for immune sequencing data. Findings of the study overall: There were roughly 5 TRBV segments more frequent in patients than controls, and TRBV5-6, TRBV5-1 and TRBV20-1 were among them. Same-batch samples co-clustered strongly by F measure. Those with multiple sclerosis, the patient group, showed significantly lower normalized Chao1 diversity than controls.

Of note for this clonotype: The target antigen is unknown.

TCR beta cDNA libraries included unique molecular identifiers. One entry per CDR3 protein results from TCRdb running MiXCR on the PCR reads. Seen here are hundreds of thousands of distinct CDR3 sequences, 59% observed once, and the top ten hold 11%. Germline CDR1 SGHRS, CDR2 YFSETQ. With 0 bases removed from V and 2 bases from J, the gap between germline ends came to 15 bases. CDR3 length equals 16 residues. The sample taken for sequencing was blood. This rearrangement joins TRBV5-1 to TRBJ2-7; D ambiguous. The receptor comes from a girl aged 2-10 years with multiple sclerosis. CDR3 nucleotide sequence: TGCGCCAGCAGCTTGGTGTCGGAGTGGGCAGCCTACGAGCAGTACTTC. Translating gives CASSLVSEWAAYEQYF.